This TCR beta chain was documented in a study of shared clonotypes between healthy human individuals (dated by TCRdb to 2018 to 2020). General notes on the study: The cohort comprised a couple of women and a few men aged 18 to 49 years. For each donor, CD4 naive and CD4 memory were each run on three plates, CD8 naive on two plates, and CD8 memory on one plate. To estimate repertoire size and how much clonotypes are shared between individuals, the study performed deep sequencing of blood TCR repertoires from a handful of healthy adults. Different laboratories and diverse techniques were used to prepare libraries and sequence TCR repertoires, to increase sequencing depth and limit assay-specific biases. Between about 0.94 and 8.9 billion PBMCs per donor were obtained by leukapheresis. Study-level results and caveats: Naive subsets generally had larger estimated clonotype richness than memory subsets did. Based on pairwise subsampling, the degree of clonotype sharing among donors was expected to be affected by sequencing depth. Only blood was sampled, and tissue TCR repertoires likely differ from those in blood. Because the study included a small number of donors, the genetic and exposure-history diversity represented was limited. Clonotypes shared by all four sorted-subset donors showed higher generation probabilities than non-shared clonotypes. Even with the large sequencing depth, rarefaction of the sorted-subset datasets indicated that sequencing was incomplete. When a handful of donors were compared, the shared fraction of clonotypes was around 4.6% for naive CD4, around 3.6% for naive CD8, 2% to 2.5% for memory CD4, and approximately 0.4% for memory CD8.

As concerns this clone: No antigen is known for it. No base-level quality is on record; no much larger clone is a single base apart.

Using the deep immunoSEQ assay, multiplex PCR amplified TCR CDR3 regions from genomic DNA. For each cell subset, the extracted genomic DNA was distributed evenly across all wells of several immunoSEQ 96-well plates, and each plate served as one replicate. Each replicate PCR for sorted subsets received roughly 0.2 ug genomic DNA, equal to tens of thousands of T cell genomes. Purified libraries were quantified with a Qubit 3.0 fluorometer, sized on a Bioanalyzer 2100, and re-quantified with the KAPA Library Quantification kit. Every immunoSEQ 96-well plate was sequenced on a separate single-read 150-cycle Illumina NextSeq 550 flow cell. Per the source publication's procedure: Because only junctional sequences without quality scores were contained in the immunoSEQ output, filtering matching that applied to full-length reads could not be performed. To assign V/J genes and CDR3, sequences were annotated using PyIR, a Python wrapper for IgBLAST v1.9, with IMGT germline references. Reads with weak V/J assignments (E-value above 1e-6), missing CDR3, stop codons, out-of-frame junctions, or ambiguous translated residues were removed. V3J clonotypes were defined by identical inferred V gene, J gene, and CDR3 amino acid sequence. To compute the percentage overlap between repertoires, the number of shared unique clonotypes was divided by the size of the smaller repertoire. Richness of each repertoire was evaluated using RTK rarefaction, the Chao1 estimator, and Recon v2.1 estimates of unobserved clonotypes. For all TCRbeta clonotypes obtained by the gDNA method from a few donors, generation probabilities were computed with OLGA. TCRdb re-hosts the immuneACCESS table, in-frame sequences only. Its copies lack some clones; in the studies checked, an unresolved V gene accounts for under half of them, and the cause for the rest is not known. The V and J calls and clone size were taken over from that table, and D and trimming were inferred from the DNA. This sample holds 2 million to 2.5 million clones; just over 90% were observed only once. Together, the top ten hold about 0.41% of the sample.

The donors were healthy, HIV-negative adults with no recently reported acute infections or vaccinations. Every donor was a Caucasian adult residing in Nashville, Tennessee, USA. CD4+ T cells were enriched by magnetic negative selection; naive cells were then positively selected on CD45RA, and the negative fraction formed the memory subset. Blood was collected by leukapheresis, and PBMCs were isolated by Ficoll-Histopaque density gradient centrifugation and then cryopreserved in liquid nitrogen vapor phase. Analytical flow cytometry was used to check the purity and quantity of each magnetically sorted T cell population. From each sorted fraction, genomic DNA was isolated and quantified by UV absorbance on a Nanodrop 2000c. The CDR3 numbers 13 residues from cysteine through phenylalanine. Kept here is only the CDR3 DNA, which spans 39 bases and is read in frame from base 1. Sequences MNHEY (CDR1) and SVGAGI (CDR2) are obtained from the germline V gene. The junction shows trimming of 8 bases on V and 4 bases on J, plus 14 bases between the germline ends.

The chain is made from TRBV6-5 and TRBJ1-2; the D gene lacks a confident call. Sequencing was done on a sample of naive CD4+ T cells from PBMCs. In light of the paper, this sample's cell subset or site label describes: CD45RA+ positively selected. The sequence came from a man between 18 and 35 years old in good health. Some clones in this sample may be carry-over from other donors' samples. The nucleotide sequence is TGTGCCAGCCCCCCCCGCTCGCCCTATGGCTACACCTTC. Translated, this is CASPPRSPYGYTF.